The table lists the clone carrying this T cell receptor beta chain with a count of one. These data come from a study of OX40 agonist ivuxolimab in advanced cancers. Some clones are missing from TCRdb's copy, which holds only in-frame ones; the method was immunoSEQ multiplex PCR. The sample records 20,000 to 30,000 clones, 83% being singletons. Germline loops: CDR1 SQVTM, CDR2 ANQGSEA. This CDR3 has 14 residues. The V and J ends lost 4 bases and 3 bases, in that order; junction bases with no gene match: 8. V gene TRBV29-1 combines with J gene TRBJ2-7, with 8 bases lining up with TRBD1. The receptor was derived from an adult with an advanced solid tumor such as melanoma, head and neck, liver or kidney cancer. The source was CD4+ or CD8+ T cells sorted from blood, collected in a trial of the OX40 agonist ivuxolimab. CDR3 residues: CSVGFSGGIYEQYF. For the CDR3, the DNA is TGCAGCGTTGGTTTTTCAGGGGGCATCTACGAGCAGTACTTC.